A single sample gave rise to the 13 T cell receptor beta chains below, sequenced in a study of T cells in Graves' hyperthyroidism and ophthalmopathy. Template material for amplifying TCR beta CDR3 regions consisted of RNA transcripts. The TCR CDR3 was amplified in a first-round RT-PCR using the HTBI primer set. Using its own MiXCR run on the multiplex PCR reads, TCRdb lists one record per CDR3 protein. This sample has some 460,000 distinct CDR3 sequences, with more than 15% found just once. Input material: blood. The receptors come from a young woman with Graves' hyperthyroidism.

A few counts support this clonotype. V and J are TRBV19 and TRBJ1-2, with D possibly TRBD1 on 6 matching bases. CDR1 LNHDA and CDR2 SQIVND come from the germline V gene (reference sequence). V lost 6 bases and J 3 bases, leaving 8 bases between the germline ends. CDR3 length equals 12 residues. This CDR3 reads CASRKGDYGYTF. DNA of the CDR3: TGTGCCAGTAGGAAGGGGGACTATGGCTACACCTTC.

Many counts were recorded for this clonotype. The rearrangement uses TRBV6-1 and TRBJ1-5; D gene ambiguous. The ends were cut back, 2 bases at V and 7 bases at J, with 12 bases in the middle. This CDR3 is 14 amino acids long. Germline V gene lookup returns CDR1 MNHNS and CDR2 SASEGT. The CDR3 sequence is CASSESGILQPQHF. DNA for the CDR3: TGTGCCAGCAGTGAATCGGGGATCCTACAGCCCCAGCATTTT.

In its sample, this clonotype was seen many times. V and J are TRBV5-1 and TRBJ1-2; TRBD1 matches at 9 bases. J was trimmed by 7 bases and V by 0 bases; bases with no gene match: 7. In germline, CDR1 is SGHRS, CDR2 YFSETQ. The CDR3 runs to 15 residues. Written as DNA, the CDR3 is TGCGCCAGCAGCTTGGGGGACAGGGAATCGAGTGGCTACACCTTC. Translating it yields CASSLGDRESSGYTF.

This clonotype was recorded at least ten times. The V and J genes are TRBV11-2 and TRBJ2-7; D is uncertain. The length of the CDR3 is 12 residues. Between the trimmed V and J ends, which lost 5 bases and 4 bases, there was a span of 9 bases. Germline values: CDR1 SGHAT, CDR2 FQNNGV. The DNA for the CDR3 is TGTGCCAGCAGCCCCCTGCGGTACGAGCAGTACTTC. This gives the protein CASSPLRYEQYF.

This clonotype showed up many times. The chain recombines TRBV5-1 with TRBJ2-3; TRBD2 might be the D (6 bases). CDR3 length equals 16 residues. Germline V gene lookup returns CDR1 SGHRS and CDR2 YFSETQ. V lost 2 bases and J lost 0, with 13 bases in between. DNA for the CDR3: TGCGCCAGCAGCTTTTATGGGGACTCTAGCACAGATACGCAGTATTTT. Translated: CASSFYGDSSTDTQYF.

The rearrangement uses TRBV12-5 and TRBJ2-1, with 12 bases identical to TRBD1. The CDR3 has 19 amino acids. V lost 4 bases to trimming and J lost 6 bases; unmatched junction nucleotides: 16. Germline V gene lookup returns CDR1 LGHNT and CDR2 FRNRAP. The CDR3 loop reads CASGSRDRGPLALTNEQFF. In DNA form, the CDR3 reads TGTGCTAGTGGTTCCCGGGACAGGGGGCCGTTAGCTCTGACCAATGAGCAGTTCTTC.

V and J are TRBV10-3 and TRBJ2-1; TRBD2 matches at 13 bases. The CDR3 contains 15 residues. Trimming removed 10 bases from V and 7 bases from J; junction bases left unmatched: 10. The germline CDR1 and CDR2 sequences are ENHRY and SYGVKD. CDR3 DNA sequence: TGTGCCACGGCCACTAGCGGGAGGGGGGGTAATGAGCAGTTCTTC. Its protein is CATATSGRGGNEQFF.

Ten or more counts support this clonotype. This chain joins TRBV20-1 and TRBJ1-2; TRBD1 matches 7 bases. The germline V gene encodes CDR1 DFQATT and CDR2 SNEGSKA (reference sequence). J lost 4 bases, V lost 5 bases, and 7 bases had no gene match. The CDR3 has 13 amino acids. In DNA, the CDR3 is TGCAGTGCTGGCAGAGGGGGCGGCTATGGCTACACCTTC. Protein product: CSAGRGGGYGYTF.

This clonotype was recorded at least ten times. The gene calls are TRBV20-1 and TRBJ2-3, with D possibly called TRBD1 or TRBD2 (5 bases each). V lost 5 bases, J lost 4 bases, and 16 bases lay in between. The CDR3 consists of 14 residues. CDR1 is DFQATT, CDR2 SNEGSKA, per germline (reference sequence). The CDR3 bases are TGCAGTGCTTGCCCCGCAGGGACCCCAGATACGCAGTATTTT. Its translation: CSACPAGTPDTQYF.

Ten or more counts support this clonotype. The genes are TRBV10-3 and TRBJ2-3; D is perhaps TRBD1 or TRBD2 (6 bases each). V lost 8 bases, J lost 2 bases, and 17 bases lay in between. Germline V gives CDR1 ENHRY, CDR2 SYGVKD. This CDR3 is 15 amino acids long. The CDR3 nucleotides are TGTGCCATCGCCCCGGGGGCAGGATCCACAGATACGCAGTATTTT. Its translation is CAIAPGAGSTDTQYF.

In this sample, this clonotype turned up many times. The genes are TRBV6-6 and TRBJ1-2; 12 bases map to TRBD1. The CDR3 runs 16 residues. Trimming took 0 bases from V and 6 from J; bases not matched to a gene: 5. Germline lookup yields CDR1 MNHNY and CDR2 SVGAGI (reference sequence). CDR3 region: CASSYSAGTGGDGYTF. DNA of the CDR3: TGTGCCAGCAGTTACTCGGCCGGGACAGGGGGCGATGGCTACACCTTC.

Ten or more counts support this clonotype. The chain combines TRBV2 with TRBJ2-5; D uncertain. This CDR3 spans 12 amino acids. Germline V gene sequence: CDR1 SNHLY, CDR2 FYNNEI. Trimming stripped 7 bases from V and 5 bases from J, with 11 bases between. The CDR3 protein is CASTAARETQYF. The CDR3 DNA reads as TGTGCCAGCACCGCTGCGAGGGAGACCCAGTACTTC.

This clonotype has only a few counts. CDR3 bases: TGTGCCTGCCAGGGATATGGCACAGATACGCAGTATTTT. Encoded protein: CACQGYGTDTQYF. The chain links TRBV30 to TRBJ2-3; a possible D gene is TRBD1 (5 bases). This CDR3 contains 13 residues. Trimming pared 6 bases from V and 1 base from J, leaving 11 bases between. Germline-derived CDR1 and CDR2 are GTSNPN and SVGIG (reference sequence).